This T cell receptor (beta chain) was documented in a study of early T cells in non-severe SARS-CoV-2 infection. About the study: Chains were unpaired, as sequencing was done on bulk RNA from unsorted whole blood.

The germline V gene encodes CDR1 SGHTA and CDR2 FQGNSA. This CDR3 has 15 amino acids. Trimming left V 3 bases short and J 2 bases short, with 10 bases between. Individual cDNA molecules received unique molecular identifiers. TCRdb itself ran the 5' RACE reads through MiXCR, one entry per CDR3 protein. The table lists 40,000 to 60,000 distinct CDR3 sequences, approximately 5.7% of them singletons. The sequences come from whole blood, collected at baseline. The TCR sequence derives from an adult who was a healthcare worker with PCR-confirmed SARS-CoV-2 infection or an uninfected control (not recorded which). This chain links TRBV7-2 with TRBJ2-2; D may be TRBD2 (5 bases). For the CDR3, the DNA is TGTGCCAGCAGCTTCGGACTGACAAACACCGGGGAGCTGTTTTTT. It specifies CASSFGLTNTGELFF.